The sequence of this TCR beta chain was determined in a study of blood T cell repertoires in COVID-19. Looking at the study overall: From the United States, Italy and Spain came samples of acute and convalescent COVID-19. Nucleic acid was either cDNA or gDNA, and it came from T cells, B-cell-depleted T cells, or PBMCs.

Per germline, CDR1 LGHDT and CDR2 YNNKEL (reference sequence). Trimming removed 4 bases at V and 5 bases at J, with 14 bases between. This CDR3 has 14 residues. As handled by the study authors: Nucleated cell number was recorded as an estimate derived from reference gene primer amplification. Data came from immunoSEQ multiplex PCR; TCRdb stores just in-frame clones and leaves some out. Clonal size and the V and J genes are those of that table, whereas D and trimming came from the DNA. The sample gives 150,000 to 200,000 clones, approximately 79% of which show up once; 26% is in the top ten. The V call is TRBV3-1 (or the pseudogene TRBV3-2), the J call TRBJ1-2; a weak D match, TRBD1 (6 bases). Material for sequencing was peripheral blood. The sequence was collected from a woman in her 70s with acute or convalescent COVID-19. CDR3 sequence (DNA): TGTGCCAGCAGCCCCGGGAACAGGGATTATGGCTACACCTTC. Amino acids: CASSPGNRDYGYTF.